The 28 T cell receptor beta chains reported below all come from one sample, sequenced in a study of blood T cell repertoires in COVID-19. Clones were read by immunoSEQ multiplex PCR, and TCRdb kept only the in-frame ones, dropping some. The repertoire holds approximately 290,000 clones, about 90% seen once, with approximately 2.4% in the top ten. Material: peripheral blood. These receptors were obtained from a man between 18 and 29 years old with active or convalescent COVID-19.

This sequence joins TRBV2 and TRBJ1-1; TRBD1 aligns across 7 bases. Germline assignment: CDR1 SNHLY and CDR2 FYNNEI. V shed 5 bases, J shed 1 base, and the junction held 7 bases outside the gene matches. The CDR3 extends over 15 amino acids. The CDR3 DNA reads as TGTGCCAGCAGTAGTCGACAGGGTGCGAACACTGAAGCTTTCTTT. This gives the protein CASSSRQGANTEAFF.

V gene TRBV4-3 combines with J gene TRBJ2-6; the match to TRBD1 covers 8 bases. The V and J ends lost 0 bases and 2 bases, in that order; junction bases with no gene match: 6. CDR1 is LGHNA and CDR2 is YSLEER in the germline V gene. CDR3 length: 18 residues. The CDR3 DNA reads as TGCGCCAGCAGCCAAGAAGGGTACAGGGGGGCTGGGGCCAACGTCCTGACTTTC. Protein sequence: CASSQEGYRGAGANVLTF.

The J gene is TRBJ1-1, the V gene TRBV7-6, with 7 nucleotides matching TRBD1. Per germline, CDR1 SGHVS and CDR2 FNYEAQ. The CDR3 is made up of 15 amino acids. V was clipped by 5 bases and J by 1 base; unmatched bases: 7. In DNA form, the CDR3 reads TGTGCCAGCAGCCTACGGGACAGCGCGAACACTGAAGCTTTCTTT. Translation: CASSLRDSANTEAFF.

The chain employs TRBV7-9 and TRBJ2-7; tentative D call: TRBD2 (6 bases). Trimming left V 5 bases short and J 2 bases short, with 13 bases between. This CDR3 is 14 amino acids long. Per germline, CDR1 SEHNR and CDR2 FQNEAQ (reference sequence). CDR3 in DNA: TGTGCCAGCAGCAAAAGGGGACTCCCCTACGAGCAGTACTTC. It specifies CASSKRGLPYEQYF.

The chain links TRBV7-3 to TRBJ2-2, with a tentative D call TRBD2 (6 bases). This CDR3 has 14 amino acids. Germline V gene sequence: CDR1 SGHTA, CDR2 FQGTGA. With 5 bases removed from V and 7 bases from J, the gap between germline ends came to 14 bases. CDR3 residues: CASSPRVEGGELFF. The CDR3 coding sequence is TGTGCCAGCAGCCCCAGGGTGGAGGGCGGGGAGCTGTTTTTT.

V is TRBV18 and J is TRBJ1-3; D call uncertain. There are 17 residues in the CDR3. The germline gives CDR1 KGHSH, CDR2 LQKENI. Between the trimmed V and J ends, which lost 3 bases and 2 bases, there was a span of 17 bases. As DNA, the CDR3 is TGTGCCAGCTCACCGTCTGCTGGGCGGGTTGCTGGAAACACCATATATTTT. Translated: CASSPSAGRVAGNTIYF.

The chain employs TRBV5-1 and TRBJ2-5; the match to TRBD2 covers 12 bases. This CDR3 has 16 residues. V lost 1 base to trimming and J lost 5 bases; unmatched junction nucleotides: 6. CDR1 and CDR2 from the germline V gene are SGHRS and YFSETQ. This CDR3 is CASSLLAGGPEETQYF. The CDR3 bases are TGCGCCAGCAGCTTGCTAGCGGGAGGGCCAGAGGAGACCCAGTACTTC.

V usage is TRBV18 and J usage is TRBJ1-5, with 10 bases lining up with TRBD1. J was trimmed by 3 bases and V by 5 bases; bases with no gene match: 4. Germline CDR1 and CDR2: KGHSH and LQKENI. The CDR3 contains 15 residues. This CDR3 is CASSSTGGDNQPQHF. DNA for the CDR3: TGTGCCAGCTCATCGACAGGGGGCGACAATCAGCCCCAGCATTTT.

V is TRBV5-1 and J is TRBJ2-7; 7 nucleotides match TRBD2. After removal of 2 bases from V and 4 bases from J, the junction contained 6 bases not matched to a gene. The CDR3 extends over 14 amino acids. Germline V lookup: CDR1 SGHRS, CDR2 YFSETQ. CDR3 sequence: CASSLVEGGYEQYF. CDR3 DNA sequence: TGCGCCAGCAGCTTAGTAGAGGGAGGGTACGAGCAGTACTTC.

Only one count was recorded for this clone. The chain carries TRBV4-1 and TRBJ2-5; 7 bases line up with TRBD2. With 4 bases clipped from V and 7 bases from J, the junction kept 12 bases outside the gene matches. This CDR3 is built from 15 residues. The germline V gene encodes CDR1 MGHRA and CDR2 YSYEKL. CDR3 residues: CASSPPQAGLGTQYF. DNA for the CDR3: TGCGCCAGCAGCCCCCCTCAAGCGGGGCTTGGGACCCAGTACTTC.

A remark on this clone: Relative to the germline gene, one junction end is altered; a read error may explain this. The chain couples TRBV9 to TRBJ1-2; D perhaps matches TRBD1 (6 bases). In germline, CDR1 is SGDLS, CDR2 YYNGEE. The CDR3 totals 10 residues. DNA of the CDR3: TGTGCCAGCAGCGGGACAGTTTTGTCCTTC. Its translation: CASSGTVLSF. The variable domain in full, with the rest retrieved from reference TRBV9 and TRBJ1-2, is DSGVTQTPKHLITATGQRVTLRCSPRSGDLSVYWYQQSLDQGLQFLIQYYNGEERAKGNILERFSAQQFPDLHSELNLSSLELGDSALYFCASSGTVLSFGSGTRLTVV.

The chain carries TRBV13 and TRBJ2-5, with 7 bases matching TRBD2. CDR3 length: 15 amino acids. Trimming took 6 bases from V and 4 from J; bases not matched to a gene: 11. CDR1 PRHDT and CDR2 FYEKMQ come from the germline V gene (reference sequence). CDR3 protein: CASSQRRERRETQYF. Here the CDR3 DNA reads TGTGCCAGCAGTCAAAGGCGGGAGCGGAGAGAGACCCAGTACTTC.

This sequence joins TRBV18 and TRBJ2-7, with 9 nucleotides matching TRBD1. The CDR3 contains 14 residues. From germline, CDR1 is KGHSH and CDR2 LQKENI. The V and J ends lost 5 bases and 4 bases, in that order; junction bases with no gene match: 6. CDR3 sequence (DNA): TGTGCCAGCTCATCAACAGGGGGCTTGTACGAGCAGTACTTC. Translation: CASSSTGGLYEQYF. Based on the CDR3 plus reference TRBV18 and TRBJ2-7, the full variable domain is NAGVMQNPRHLVRRRGQEARLRCSPMKGHSHVYWYRQLPEEGLKFMVYLQKENIIDESGMPKERFSAEFPKEGPSILRIQQVVRGDSAAYFCASSSTGGLYEQYFGPGTRLTVT.

The genes are TRBV6-2 or TRBV6-3 and TRBJ1-2; D uncertain. Germline V gene sequence: CDR1 MNHEY, CDR2 SVGEGT. CDR3 length: 14 residues. V lost 5 bases and J lost 2, with 12 bases in between. The CDR3 loop reads CASSPLLPNYGYTF. Here the CDR3 DNA reads TGTGCCAGCAGTCCGTTACTACCGAACTATGGCTACACCTTC.

This chain joins TRBV7-2 and TRBJ1-1; D uncertain. The CDR3 has 13 residues. The germline CDR1 and CDR2 sequences are SGHTA and FQGNSA. The V end lost 3 bases, the J end lost 1 base, and 6 bases lay between the germline ends. The CDR3 reads CASSLVANTEAFF. The CDR3 DNA sequence: TGTGCCAGCAGCTTGGTAGCGAACACTGAAGCTTTCTTT.

This clone came up a few times. The chain uses TRBV28 and TRBJ2-1, with 11 bases lining up with TRBD2. J lost 7 bases, V lost 3 bases, and 14 bases had no gene match. Germline CDR1 is MDHEN and CDR2 is SYDVKM. The CDR3 runs 18 residues. The CDR3 DNA sequence: TGTGCCAGCAGTTTGCTAGCGGGAGGTGCCAGCGTCCTTAATGAGCAGTTCTTC. Its protein is CASSLLAGGASVLNEQFF.

The chain uses TRBV28 and TRBJ1-3; no definite D call. V shed 1 base and J shed 8 bases, with 9 bases lying between them. Germline V gene sequence: CDR1 MDHEN, CDR2 SYDVKM. This CDR3 is 13 amino acids long. CDR3 loop: CASSLSQLDTIYF. Written as DNA, the CDR3 is TGTGCCAGCAGTTTATCGCAGTTGGACACCATATATTTT.

The CDR3: CASSQILAGGYNEQFF. Written as DNA, the CDR3 is TGCGCCAGCAGCCAGATACTAGCGGGGGGCTACAATGAGCAGTTCTTC. This sequence joins TRBV4-1 and TRBJ2-1; 12 nucleotides align to TRBD2. In germline, CDR1 is MGHRA, CDR2 YSYEKL. Unmatched junction bases numbered 3, after V lost 3 bases and J lost 3 bases. This CDR3 contains 16 residues.

The V and J genes are TRBV3-1 (or the pseudogene TRBV3-2) and TRBJ1-4; D gene unclear. CDR1 and CDR2 from the germline V gene are LGHDT and YNNKEL (reference sequence). Trimming shortened V by 4 bases and J by 4 bases, and 7 bases separated the two germline ends. This CDR3 region has 13 residues. The CDR3 DNA reads as TGTGCCAGCAGCCCCCAGTTTAATGAAAAACTGTTTTTT. Its translation is CASSPQFNEKLFF.

J is TRBJ2-1 and V is TRBV7-3; 9 bases align to TRBD2. V lost 7 bases and J lost 6; bases outside the gene matches: 13. Germline loops: CDR1 SGHTA, CDR2 FQGTGA. This CDR3 comprises 16 residues. DNA for the CDR3: TGTGCCAGCACCAAAGGCCCGGGACTAGCATTCAATGAGCAGTTCTTC. Translating it yields CASTKGPGLAFNEQFF.

The V and J genes are TRBV28 and TRBJ2-3; 10 nucleotides align to TRBD2. Trimming took 5 bases from V and 4 from J; bases not matched to a gene: 9. CDR3 size: 16 residues. The germline gives CDR1 MDHEN, CDR2 SYDVKM. The CDR3 is CASSPTSGTGSDTQYF. In DNA, the CDR3 is TGTGCCAGCAGTCCAACTAGCGGGACGGGATCAGATACGCAGTATTTT.

This sequence joins TRBV7-2 and TRBJ2-5; possible D gene TRBD2, 6 bases. CDR1 and CDR2 (germline): SGHTA, FQGNSA. Trimming cost V 1 base and J 12 bases, with 12 bases left between them. This CDR3 has 12 amino acids. The CDR3 nucleotides are TGTGCCAGCAGCTTAGTCCGCGGGGACGAGTACTTC. It is translated as CASSLVRGDEYF. The variable domain in full, completed from reference TRBV7-2 and TRBJ2-5, reads GAGVSQSPSNKVTEKGKDVELRCDPISGHTALYWYRQSLGQGLEFLIYFQGNSAPDKSGLPSDRFSAERTGGSVSTLTIQRTQQEDSAVYLCASSLVRGDEYFGPGTRLLVL.

The chain employs TRBV7-9 and TRBJ2-1; D remains unclear. The germline gives CDR1 SEHNR, CDR2 FQNEAQ (reference sequence). V gave up 10 bases and J gave up 0 bases, with 10 bases separating them. This CDR3 is 13 amino acids long. CDR3 sequence (DNA): TGTGCCACCGCGGTAGGCTCCTACAATGAGCAGTTCTTC. Translation gives CATAVGSYNEQFF.

The chain has TRBV5-6 and TRBJ2-2; perhaps TRBD2 as D (6 bases). V was cut by 1 base and J by 5 bases, with 9 bases left in between. The CDR3 consists of 14 residues. Germline V lookup: CDR1 SGHDT, CDR2 YYEEEE. The CDR3 DNA reads TGTGCCAGCAGCTTGCCCGGGACTACCGGGGAGCTGTTTTTT. Protein product: CASSLPGTTGELFF. The entire variable domain, with the rest obtained from reference TRBV5-6 and TRBJ2-2, is as follows: DAGVTQSPTHLIKTRGQQVTLRCSPKSGHDTVSWYQQALGQGPQFIFQYYEEEERQRGNFPDRFSGHQFPNYSSELNVNALLLGDSALYLCASSLPGTTGELFFGEGSRLTVL.

The rearrangement joins TRBV7-8 to TRBJ2-5, with D possibly being TRBD1 (6 bases). The germline V gene has CDR1 SGHVS and CDR2 FQNEAQ. The ends were cut back, 5 bases at V and 1 base at J, with 11 bases in the middle. CDR3 length: 14 residues. The CDR3 sequence: CASSIRGRQETQYF. The CDR3 DNA follows: TGTGCCAGCAGCATCAGGGGACGCCAAGAGACCCAGTACTTC.

The chain is built from TRBV28 and TRBJ1-1; D uncertain. The CDR3 totals 11 residues. Germline assignment: CDR1 MDHEN and CDR2 SYDVKM. Trimming removed 5 bases at V and 6 bases at J, with 7 bases between. The CDR3 is CASSTDPEAFF. The CDR3 coding sequence is TGTGCCAGCAGTACAGACCCTGAAGCTTTCTTT.

V is TRBV27 and J is TRBJ2-1, with D possibly matching TRBD1 (5 bases). The CDR3 is made up of 13 amino acids. From germline, CDR1 is MNHEY and CDR2 SMNVEV (reference sequence). V dropped 8 bases and J dropped 3 bases, with 11 bases sitting between them. The CDR3 region is CASQRGYYNEQFF. The DNA for the CDR3 is TGTGCCAGCCAAAGGGGATACTACAATGAGCAGTTCTTC.

J is TRBJ1-5 and V is TRBV19, with a weak D call TRBD1 (6 bases). The CDR3 spans 13 residues. In germline, CDR1 is LNHDA, CDR2 SQIVND (reference sequence). Trimming removed 3 bases at V and 7 bases at J, with 10 bases between. DNA for the CDR3: TGTGCCAGTAGTATTTCAGGGGAGCAGCCCCAGCATTTT. Protein: CASSISGEQPQHF.